The rows below give T cell receptor beta chains drawn from one sample of a study of blood T cell repertoires in COVID-19. Here immunoSEQ multiplex PCR was the method, and the copy in TCRdb shows in-frame clones only, minus some. This table has tens of thousands of clones, approximately 82% appearing once. The sample was peripheral blood. These receptor sequences come from a man at least 80 years old with active COVID-19. CDR3s include the opening cysteine and the closing phenylalanine or tryptophan. D genes are given only for firm matches. Clone size is not always given. Where it is, it says once, few, many or a class for expanded clones.

TRBJ2-3 | TRBV18 | NA | TRBD1 | CASSPQDRAADTQYF | TGTGCCAGCTCACCACAGGACAGGGCTGCAGATACGCAGTATTTT
TRBJ2-3 | TRBV19 | NA | TRBD2 | CASSIGRGAGDTQYF | TGTGCCAGTAGTATCGGGCGGGGGGCAGGGGATACGCAGTATTTT
TRBJ2-3 | TRBV24-1 | NA | NA | CATSERPGKGTDTQYF | TGTGCCACCAGTGAGCGACCCGGGAAGGGCACAGATACGCAGTATTTT
TRBJ2-5 | TRBV10-3 | NA | NA | CAIRETSMETQYF | TGTGCCATCAGGGAGACTAGTATGGAGACCCAGTACTTC
TRBJ2-7 | TRBV27 | NA | TRBD2 | CASSGGGPYEQYF | TGTGCCAGCTCGGGGGGAGGGCCCTACGAGCAGTACTTC
TRBJ1-5 | TRBV6-5 | few | NA | CASSTQGSQPQHF | TGTGCCAGCAGTACACAGGGAAGTCAGCCCCAGCATTTT
TRBJ1-2 | TRBV6-2/TRBV6-3 | NA | NA | CASSYPPIGYTF | TGTGCCAGCAGTTACCCTCCTATTGGCTACACCTTC
TRBJ2-7 | TRBV7-8 | NA | NA | CASSQGTTSSYEQYF | TGTGCCAGCAGCCAGGGGACTACAAGCTCCTACGAGCAGTACTTC
TRBJ1-5 | TRBV5-8 | NA | NA | CASSLQLVSDSNQPQHF | TGTGCCAGCAGCTTGCAGCTGGTCAGCGATAGCAATCAGCCCCAGCATTTT
TRBJ2-1 | TRBV19 | NA | TRBD2 | CASSTSGTRNSEQFF | TGTGCCAGTAGTACCTCCGGGACTAGAAACTCGGAGCAGTTCTTC
TRBJ2-1 | TRBV6-2/TRBV6-3 | NA | TRBD2 | CASSYLGRGVHEQFF | TGTGCCAGCAGTTACCTCGGGCGGGGGGTCCATGAGCAGTTCTTC